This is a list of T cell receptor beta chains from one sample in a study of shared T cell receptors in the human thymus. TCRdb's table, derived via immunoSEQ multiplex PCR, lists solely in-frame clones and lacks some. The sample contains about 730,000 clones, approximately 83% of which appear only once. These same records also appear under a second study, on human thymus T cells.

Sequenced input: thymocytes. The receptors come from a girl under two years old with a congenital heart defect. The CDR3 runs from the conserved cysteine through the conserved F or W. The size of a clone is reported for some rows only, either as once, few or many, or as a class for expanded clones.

cdr3_aa: CASSYSYSGGAHEQYF
v_call: TRBV5-4
clone_size: once

cdr3_aa: CASSLPLRGGLGGGRTNTEAFF
v_call: TRBV28
clone_size: few

cdr3_aa: CASSQDRYSGNTIYF
v_call: TRBV4-3
clone_size: -

cdr3_aa: CASTRTDRVHEQYF
v_call: TRBV9
clone_size: -

cdr3_aa: CASTGRGEETQYF
v_call: TRBV25-1
clone_size: -

cdr3_aa: CASSPRGPAGVYEQYF
v_call: TRBV9
clone_size: -

cdr3_aa: CASSLEPDRRYGYTF
v_call: TRBV7-9
clone_size: -

cdr3_aa: CASSFGVRGSPLHF
v_call: TRBV5-1
clone_size: -

cdr3_aa: CASGVRGKYGTNEKLFF
v_call: TRBV9
clone_size: -

cdr3_aa: CASSPPTLAGGTYEQYF
v_call: TRBV18
clone_size: -

cdr3_aa: CASSLLLQDPAPDSNQPQHF
v_call: TRBV28
clone_size: -

cdr3_aa: CASSPGERGGSYNEQFF
v_call: TRBV19
clone_size: few

cdr3_aa: CASSLATAGASGNTIYF
v_call: TRBV7-6
clone_size: -

cdr3_aa: CASGLVLRVGGGREYGYTF
v_call: TRBV12-5
clone_size: -

cdr3_aa: CASSLRRAEGSTDTQYF
v_call: TRBV7-3
clone_size: -

cdr3_aa: CASSPGVGRNLNQPQHF
v_call: TRBV28
clone_size: few

cdr3_aa: CASSLSQGDCSAEAFF
v_call: TRBV28
clone_size: -

cdr3_aa: CASSNRDRASDTQYF
v_call: TRBV28
clone_size: -

cdr3_aa: CAWRGDYEQYF
v_call: TRBV30
clone_size: -

cdr3_aa: CASSPRGQYYEQYF
v_call: TRBV7-9
clone_size: -

cdr3_aa: CASSSTPGQGASTSYEQYF
v_call: TRBV28
clone_size: -

cdr3_aa: CASSSWDRDSIVSGNTIYF
v_call: TRBV27
clone_size: -

cdr3_aa: CASSQVAGVNTEAFF
v_call: TRBV14
clone_size: -

cdr3_aa: CSVEGHHLFF
v_call: TRBV29-1
clone_size: -

cdr3_aa: CASSETQGNQPQHF
v_call: TRBV6-4
clone_size: once

cdr3_aa: CASSDNDSYGYTF
v_call: TRBV6-1
clone_size: -

cdr3_aa: CAIHAGGLPYEQYF
v_call: TRBV10-3
clone_size: few

cdr3_aa: CASSLVVAGGPFQETQYF
v_call: TRBV7-2
clone_size: -

cdr3_aa: CASSFEGAETQYF
v_call: TRBV28
clone_size: -

cdr3_aa: CASSPGWDTEAFF
v_call: TRBV27
clone_size: -

cdr3_aa: CSARGLGDRYF
v_call: TRBV20-1
clone_size: once

cdr3_aa: CSVVGRGYEQYF
v_call: TRBV29-1
clone_size: once

cdr3_aa: CASSLDSTNGYTF
v_call: TRBV5-6
clone_size: -

cdr3_aa: CASSEARDYEQYF
v_call: TRBV2
clone_size: -

cdr3_aa: CASSLADRLDEQYF
v_call: TRBV7-9
clone_size: -

cdr3_aa: CASSIREHNTEAFF
v_call: TRBV19
clone_size: -

cdr3_aa: CASGLGGNTEAFF
v_call: TRBV12-5
clone_size: -

cdr3_aa: CASSRQHTEAFF
v_call: TRBV19
clone_size: -

cdr3_aa: CASSSRSGTPRSYNEQFF
v_call: TRBV7-2
clone_size: once